This T cell receptor (beta chain) was sequenced in a study of radiotherapy plus CTLA-4 blockade in lung cancer. Study information: With roughly 28% of patients having disease control, objective responses were seen in approximately 17%.

TCRdb's copy holds only in-frame clones and misses some; the assay was immunoSEQ multiplex PCR. The sample lists 30,000 to 50,000 clones, 75% to 80% occurring once. For this clone: Its specificity is unknown.

Patients with chemo-refractory metastatic non-small-cell lung cancer received focal radiation plus CTLA-4 blockade with ipilimumab. Study observations and caveats: Early blood T cell clone dynamics reportedly forecast response best, with interferon-beta. Among blood TCR repertoires after radiotherapy plus ipilimumab, tumor-derived clones expanded.

Germline lookup yields CDR1 SGHDN and CDR2 FVKESK. The CDR3 is made up of 14 amino acids. The V end was cut by 8 bases, the J end by 7 bases, with 15 bases between. The sequence was collected from a human donor with non-small cell lung cancer that progressed on radiotherapy plus ipilimumab. The chain carries TRBV14 and TRBJ1-6, with D tentatively TRBD1 (5 bases). The sample consisted of peripheral blood, taken from a patient treated with radiotherapy plus ipilimumab. CDR3 in DNA: TGTGCCAGCGGTAGGGGTCTGTACAATTCACCCCTCCACTTT. This translates into CASGRGLYNSPLHF.